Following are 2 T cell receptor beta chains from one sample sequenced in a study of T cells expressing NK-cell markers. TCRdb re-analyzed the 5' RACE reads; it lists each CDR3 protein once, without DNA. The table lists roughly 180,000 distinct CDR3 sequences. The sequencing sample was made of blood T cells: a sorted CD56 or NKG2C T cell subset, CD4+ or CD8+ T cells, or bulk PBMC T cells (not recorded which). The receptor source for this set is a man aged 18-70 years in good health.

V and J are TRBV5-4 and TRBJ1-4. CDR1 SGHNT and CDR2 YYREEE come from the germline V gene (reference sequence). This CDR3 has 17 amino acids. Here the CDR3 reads CASSFGARGGTNEKLFF.

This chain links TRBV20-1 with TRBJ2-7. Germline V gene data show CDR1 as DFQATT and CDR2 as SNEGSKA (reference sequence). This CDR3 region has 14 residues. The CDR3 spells CSARSPDGPYEQYF.